This is a list of T cell receptor beta chains from one sample in a study of CD4 T cells in relation to SARS-CoV-2 and coronaviruses. These receptors' antigens are unknown. Profiled with immunoSEQ multiplex PCR; TCRdb holds only in-frame clones, not every one. This sample carries around 31,000 clones, around 80% of them seen once, and the ten largest clones take 3.4%. Sequencing used memory CD4+ T cells from PBMCs, cultured in vitro. The receptors were sampled from an adult with COVID-19. Each CDR3 is given with its conserved first and last residue. The order of the fields is J gene, clone size, D gene, V gene, CDR3 protein, CDR3 DNA. D genes are given only for firm matches. Rows may omit the clone size; those that give it use once, few, many or a size class.

TRBJ2-3 | NA | TRBD2 | TRBV5-1 | CASSLRVSGRPDTQYF | TGCGCCAGCAGCTTAAGGGTTAGCGGGAGGCCAGATACGCAGTATTTT
TRBJ2-1 | NA | NA | TRBV5-4 | CASSLPGALRNNEQFF | TGTGCCAGCAGCTTGCCGGGAGCCCTAAGAAACAATGAGCAGTTCTTC
TRBJ1-2 | few | NA | TRBV7-2 | CASSLTDLNYGYTF | TGTGCCAGCAGCTTAACCGATCTTAACTATGGCTACACCTTC
TRBJ1-2 | NA | NA | TRBV4-2 | CASSQSRVGYTF | TGTGCCAGCAGCCAATCCAGGGTCGGCTACACCTTC
TRBJ2-5 | NA | TRBD2 | TRBV9 | CASSVASGAPDGTQYF | TGTGCCAGCAGCGTAGCGAGCGGGGCCCCCGATGGAACCCAGTACTTC
TRBJ2-3 | once | NA | TRBV30 | CAWRTLADTQYF | TGTGCCTGGAGAACCCTAGCAGATACGCAGTATTTT
TRBJ2-6 | NA | NA | TRBV27 | CATTTLFSGANVLTF | TGTGCCACTACGACACTGTTTTCTGGGGCCAACGTCCTGACTTTC
TRBJ1-1 | NA | NA | TRBV5-4 | CASTRGQVNTEAFF | TGTGCCAGCACCCGTGGACAAGTGAACACTGAAGCTTTCTTT
TRBJ2-2 | medium-sized | NA | TRBV5-8 | CASSLIVTTNTGELFF | TGTGCCAGCAGCTTAATCGTGACAACGAACACCGGGGAGCTGTTTTTT
TRBJ2-2 | few | NA | TRBV30 | CAWSTGRVRELFF | TGTGCCTGGTCGACAGGGAGGGTTCGGGAGCTGTTTTTT
TRBJ1-1 | NA | NA | TRBV19 | CASYNLGSAEAFF | TGTGCCAGCTACAATTTAGGATCAGCTGAAGCTTTCTTT
TRBJ2-7 | NA | TRBD2 | TRBV5-1 | CASAGTSGTYEQYF | TGCGCCAGCGCTGGGACTAGCGGGACCTACGAGCAGTACTTC
TRBJ2-7 | NA | TRBD1 | TRBV29-1 | CSYSQGHSYEQYF | TGCAGCTATTCACAGGGGCACTCCTACGAGCAGTACTTC
TRBJ1-1 | NA | TRBD1 | TRBV19 | CASIRTGGSTEAFF | TGTGCCAGTATAAGGACAGGGGGCAGCACTGAAGCTTTCTTT
TRBJ2-2 | NA | TRBD2 | TRBV28 | CASTRAGGAGELFF | TGTGCCAGCACCAGGGCGGGAGGAGCCGGGGAGCTGTTTTTT
TRBJ1-2 | NA | NA | TRBV3-1/TRBV3-2 | CASSQGAKAWNGYTF | TGTGCCAGCAGCCAAGGGGCAAAGGCTTGGAATGGCTACACCTTC
TRBJ1-1 | once | NA | TRBV12-3/TRBV12-4 | CASTLEGYREAFF | TGTGCCAGCACCCTAGAGGGGTACCGCGAAGCTTTCTTT
TRBJ1-2 | NA | NA | TRBV25-1 | CASSRGADYGYTF | TGTGCCAGCAGTAGGGGTGCGGACTATGGCTACACCTTC
TRBJ2-5 | NA | TRBD1 | TRBV7-3 | CASSQGAGETQYF | TGTGCCAGCAGCCAGGGGGCCGGGGAGACCCAGTACTTC
TRBJ1-2 | few | TRBD1 | TRBV19 | CATGTGDSLNGYTF | TGTGCCACCGGGACAGGGGACAGTCTTAATGGCTACACCTTC
TRBJ1-3 | NA | TRBD1 | TRBV29-1 | CSGSDRRNTIYF | TGCAGCGGCTCGGACAGGCGCAACACCATATATTTT
TRBJ1-4 | NA | NA | TRBV6-4 | CASIRPTLGPADEKLFF | TGTGCCAGCATCCGACCAACTCTAGGGCCAGCGGATGAAAAACTGTTTTTT
TRBJ2-2 | NA | NA | TRBV2 | CASSESAAGELFF | TGTGCCAGCAGTGAAAGCGCGGCCGGGGAGCTGTTTTTT
TRBJ2-2 | NA | NA | TRBV19 | CASKRGRGVGELFF | TGTGCCAGTAAAAGGGGGCGGGGAGTCGGGGAGCTGTTTTTT
TRBJ1-1 | few | NA | TRBV20-1 | CSVQKNTEAFF | TGCAGTGTTCAGAAGAACACTGAAGCTTTCTTT